Shown below are 26 T cell receptor beta chains from a single sample sequenced in a study of blood T cells in healthy people across ages (dated by TCRdb to about 2015). To prepare the library, 5' RACE was applied. Sequencing used an Illumina HiSeq 2500. A second PCR of roughly 6 to 11 cycles was performed with a sample-barcoded 5' primer and a J-beta primer mix. Using fastp at Q25 and MiXCR, TCRdb reprocessed the public reads and kept productive beta chains. Each CDR3 protein appears once, grouped with its most common genes and DNA. In this sample the table shows fewer than 950,000 distinct CDR3 sequences, 40% to 65% of which occur a single time. The ten largest clones add up to roughly 40% of the sample. The sample consisted of blood. These TCRs come from a man at least 80 years old in good health.

The chain joins TRBV14 to TRBJ2-1, with 9 bases aligning to TRBD2. The V and J ends lost 0 bases and 5 bases, in that order; junction bases with no gene match: 2. The germline V gene has CDR1 SGHDN and CDR2 FVKESK. CDR3 length equals 15 residues. The CDR3 sequence: CASSQELAGDNEQFF. In nucleotides, the CDR3 is TGTGCCAGCAGCCAAGAATTAGCGGGGGACAATGAGCAGTTCTTC.

This clonotype was found a few times. The chain employs TRBV12-3 or TRBV12-4 and TRBJ1-2, with D perhaps TRBD1 (6 bases). The CDR3 is made up of 13 amino acids. V dropped 3 bases and J dropped 4 bases, with 9 bases sitting between them. The CDR3 sequence is CASSFGQIYGYTF. CDR3 sequence (DNA): TGTGCCAGCAGTTTCGGACAGATCTATGGCTACACCTTC.

The chain carries TRBV2 and TRBJ2-5, with TRBD2 matching over 10 bases. The germline gives CDR1 SNHLY, CDR2 FYNNEI. Trimming cost V 5 bases and J 4 bases; bases outside gene matches: 4. The CDR3 length is 14 residues. The CDR3 DNA follows: TGTGCCAGCAGTTACTCTAGCGGGAGAGAGACCCAGTACTTC. Translation gives CASSYSSGRETQYF.

CDR3 DNA sequence: TGTGCCAGCAGCCCCCGGGGGACCCAGTACTTC. Amino acids: CASSPRGTQYF. The chain joins TRBV11-2 to TRBJ2-5; tentative D call: TRBD2 (5 bases). V lost 5 bases, J lost 7 bases, and 8 bases lay in between. Germline assignment: CDR1 SGHAT and CDR2 FQNNGV. The CDR3 loop spans 11 amino acids. Full variable domain (missing parts from reference TRBV11-2 and TRBJ2-5): EAGVAQSPRYKIIEKRQSVAFWCNPISGHATLYWYQQILGQGPKLLIQFQNNGVVDDSQLPKDRFSAERLKGVDSTLKIQPAKLEDSAVYLCASSPRGTQYFGPGTRLLVL.

This clonotype was counted a few times. The chain links TRBV2 to TRBJ2-3; the match to TRBD1 covers 8 bases. Looked up from germline, CDR1 is SNHLY and CDR2 is FYNNEI. The V and J ends lost 9 bases and 2 bases, in that order; junction bases with no gene match: 7. The CDR3 contains 14 residues. CDR3 bases: TGTGCCAGGAACCGGGACAGGACCACAGATACGCAGTATTTT. This codes for CARNRDRTTDTQYF.

The CDR3, as DNA: TGTGCCAGCAGTCTGTTGTTGGTAGAAAACATTCAGTACTTC. Amino acids: CASSLLLVENIQYF. The gene calls are TRBV5-6 and TRBJ2-4; D is unresolved. The CDR3 sequence is 14 residues long. V lost 5 bases and J 5 bases, leaving 14 bases between the germline ends. CDR1 and CDR2 from the germline V gene are SGHDT and YYEEEE.

The chain couples TRBV13 to TRBJ2-7, with 14 bases lining up with TRBD2. Trimming at V came to 5 bases and at J to 2 bases, leaving 14 bases not matched to a gene. There are 19 residues in the CDR3. Germline V lookup: CDR1 PRHDT, CDR2 FYEKMQ (reference sequence). CDR3 amino acids: CASSRTGTSGSWPPYEQYF. In DNA form, the CDR3 reads TGTGCCAGCAGCCGAACCGGGACTAGCGGGAGTTGGCCCCCCTACGAGCAGTACTTC.

The CDR3 protein is CASSTDGGTGNEQFF. CDR3 nucleotides: TGTGCCAGCAGCACCGACGGGGGGACGGGTAATGAGCAGTTCTTC. The rearrangement joins TRBV7-3 to TRBJ2-1; 7 bases line up with TRBD2. J gave up 7 bases and V 5 bases, and 11 bases lay outside the gene matches. In germline, CDR1 is SGHTA, CDR2 FQGTGA. The CDR3 is 15 amino acids.

The V gene is TRBV12-3 or TRBV12-4, the J gene TRBJ2-5, with TRBD2 matching over 8 bases. This CDR3 is built from 15 residues. V was clipped by 1 base and J by 4 bases; unmatched bases: 5. For the CDR3, the DNA is TGTGCCAGCAGTTTAGTCGGGAGGGGAGGAGAGACCCAGTACTTC. Translation: CASSLVGRGGETQYF.

This clonotype has only a few counts. The CDR3 nucleotides read TGTGCCAGCAGTGACAGGTCCCCTGGTAACACTGAAGCTTTCTTT. This sequence encodes CASSDRSPGNTEAFF. This chain joins TRBV6-1 and TRBJ1-1; D remains ambiguous. The CDR3 has 15 amino acids. The germline gives CDR1 MNHNS, CDR2 SASEGT. Trimming left V 3 bases short and J 2 bases short, with 13 bases between.

The chain is built from TRBV6-5 and TRBJ2-7; no reliable D call. Germline CDR1 MNHEY, CDR2 SVGAGI. Trimming shortened V by 0 bases and J by 0 bases, and 9 bases separated the two germline ends. The CDR3 is made up of 15 amino acids. CDR3 region: CASSYSRQSSYEQYF. In nucleotides, the CDR3 is TGTGCCAGCAGTTACTCGAGGCAGAGCTCCTACGAGCAGTACTTC.

The V gene is TRBV12-3 or TRBV12-4, the J gene TRBJ1-4, with D hard to call. There are 11 residues in the CDR3. V was clipped by 5 bases and J by 8 bases, with 6 bases between them. CDR3 loop: CASSQGEKLFF. The DNA for the CDR3 is TGTGCCAGCAGTCAAGGGGAAAAACTGTTTTTT.

This chain links TRBV7-9 with TRBJ2-3, with 10 positions matching TRBD1. The CDR3 consists of 15 residues. Germline-derived CDR1 and CDR2 are SEHNR and FQNEAQ (reference sequence). The V segment lost 1 base and the J segment 14 bases; nucleotides outside the gene matches: 12. This chain's CDR3 is CASSLGQGAHRDAYF. Here the CDR3 DNA reads TGTGCCAGCAGCTTAGGACAGGGGGCTCACAGAGACGCGTATTTT.

The rearrangement joins TRBV21-1 to TRBJ2-7; TRBD1, the table's D call, lacks a check against the DNA. TRBV21-1 is given as a pseudogene. This CDR3 is 16 amino acids long. In nucleotides, the CDR3 is TGTGCCAGCAGCCCCCTCACCGGGACAGCCTCCTACGAGCAGTACTTC. Translating it yields CASSPLTGTASYEQYF.

CDR3 amino acids: CSAREGYQETQYF. DNA for the CDR3: TGCAGTGCTAGAGAGGGGTACCAAGAGACCCAGTACTTC. The rearrangement links TRBV20-1 to TRBJ2-5; no reliable D call. Germline-derived CDR1 and CDR2 are DFQATT and SNEGSKA (reference sequence). V was cut by 0 bases and J by 0 bases, with 5 bases left in between. The CDR3 is 13 residues long.

This sequence joins TRBV20-1 and TRBJ2-7; no clear D gene. The J call may be in error: the DNA end matches TRBJ2-5 better. The CDR3 runs 12 residues. CDR1 is DFQATT and CDR2 is SNEGSKA in the germline V gene (reference sequence). In DNA, the CDR3 is TGCAGTGCTAGGAATTTGGCGGAGACCCAGTACTTC. As protein: CSARNLAETQYF.

This clonotype was counted only a few times. The chain couples TRBV9 to TRBJ2-5; D is perhaps TRBD2 (5 bases). This CDR3 comprises 14 residues. Germline V gene data show CDR1 as SGDLS and CDR2 as YYNGEE. Trimming removed 0 bases from V and 8 bases from J, with 14 bases in between. The CDR3 sequence is CASSVGLAPVTQYF. For the CDR3, the DNA is TGTGCCAGCAGCGTAGGTCTAGCCCCAGTAACCCAGTACTTC.

This clonotype was found once. V usage is TRBV27 and J usage is TRBJ2-3; D not resolved. V lost 6 bases and J lost 6, with 19 bases in between. There are 15 residues in the CDR3. Germline assignment: CDR1 MNHEY and CDR2 SMNVEV (reference sequence). CDR3 DNA: TGTGCCAGCAGCACCGAAGGGTGGCTCCAGGATACGCAGTATTTT. The encoded protein is CASSTEGWLQDTQYF.

The chain uses TRBV7-2 and TRBJ1-2, with D hard to call. V lost 5 bases, J lost 4 bases, and 14 bases lay in between. Germline assignment: CDR1 SGHTA and CDR2 FQGNSA. This CDR3 has 14 amino acids. The CDR3 reads CASSIQPRGYGYTF. The CDR3 DNA sequence: TGTGCCAGCAGCATCCAACCCCGGGGCTATGGCTACACCTTC.

V is TRBV20-1 and J is TRBJ2-5; no clear D. The V gene lost 0 bases and the J gene lost 5 bases, with 13 bases spanning the gap. Germline CDR1 reads DFQATT; CDR2 reads SNEGSKA (reference sequence). The CDR3 is 14 amino acids. DNA for the CDR3: TGCAGTGCTAGAGACAGACTCCGGGTCGAGACCCAGTACTTC. It specifies CSARDRLRVETQYF.

The genes are TRBV10-2 and TRBJ2-1, with 11 bases matching TRBD2. Gene TRBJ2-7 matches the end of the DNA better, so the J call may be wrong. This CDR3 has 13 amino acids. Germline CDR1 reads WSHSY; CDR2 reads SAAADI. The CDR3 spells CASRLAGSGEQYF. DNA of the CDR3: TGCGCCAGCCGACTAGCGGGGAGTGGGGAGCAGTACTTC.

The chain combines TRBV29-1 with TRBJ2-1; either TRBD1 or TRBD2 may fit D (5 bases each). The germline gives CDR1 SQVTM, CDR2 ANQGSEA. V was clipped by 7 bases and J by 0 bases, with 10 bases between them. CDR3 length: 13 amino acids. The CDR3 spells CSATGGSYNEQFF. CDR3 DNA: TGCAGCGCGACTGGGGGCTCCTACAATGAGCAGTTCTTC.

The rearrangement joins TRBV11-1 to TRBJ1-1; D is unclear. Germline-derived CDR1 and CDR2 are SGHAT and FQDESV (reference sequence). V dropped 1 base and J dropped 2 bases, with 8 bases sitting between them. The CDR3 runs to 14 residues. The CDR3 nucleotides read TGTGCCAGCAGCTTAGGATGGACCAACACTGAAGCTTTCTTT. The encoded protein is CASSLGWTNTEAFF. Full variable domain (outside the CDR3, taken from reference TRBV11-1 and TRBJ1-1): EAEVAQSPRYKITEKSQAVAFWCDPISGHATLYWYRQILGQGPELLVQFQDESVVDDSQLPKDRFSAERLKGVDSTLKIQPAELGDSAMYLCASSLGWTNTEAFFGQGTRLTVV.

This chain links TRBV10-3 with TRBJ1-2; D gene ambiguous. This CDR3 is 12 amino acids long. CDR1 and CDR2 (germline): ENHRY, SYGVKD. V was clipped by 4 bases and J by 2 bases, with 5 bases between them. The CDR3 nucleotides read TGTGCCATCAGTGGCCAGAACTATGGCTACACCTTC. Protein: CAISGQNYGYTF.

The V and J genes are TRBV27 and TRBJ2-5; D is undetermined. The J call may be incorrect, as the DNA end agrees better with TRBJ2-7. From germline, CDR1 is MNHEY and CDR2 SMNVEV (reference sequence). This CDR3 spans 11 amino acids. The CDR3: CATTVGYEQYF. The CDR3 DNA is TGTGCCACGACTGTCGGCTACGAGCAGTACTTC.

This clonotype has more than one count but fewer than ten. The rearrangement joins TRBV25-1 to TRBJ1-6; 10 bases map to TRBD1. The germline gives CDR1 MGHDK, CDR2 SYGVNS. The CDR3 loop spans 14 amino acids. Trimming cost V 9 bases and J 10 bases; bases outside gene matches: 9. CDR3 bases: TGTGCCAGTACACCGGGACAGGGGCCCTCACCCCTCCACTTT. Translation: CASTPGQGPSPLHF.